These 24 T cell receptor beta chains were sequenced from one sample in a study of monozygotic twins with inflammatory bowel disease. TCRdb re-called the 5' RACE reads and shows each CDR3 protein once, DNA omitted. The sample data list under 350,000 distinct CDR3 sequences. Material: blood. These receptors came from a human donor with ulcerative colitis or Crohn's disease, or a healthy co-twin of an affected twin (not recorded which).

The V and J genes are TRBV7-8 and TRBJ2-7; TCRdb's D gene call, TRBD2, goes unchecked for lack of DNA. Germline CDR1 and CDR2: SGHVS and FQNEAQ. The CDR3 sequence is 16 residues long. The CDR3 loop is CASSLASRDWPYEQYF.

The chain is built from TRBV5-1 and TRBJ1-2. Germline V gene data show CDR1 as SGHRS and CDR2 as YFSETQ. The CDR3 has 14 amino acids. CDR3 region: CASSVDRGSNGYTF.

The chain recombines TRBV4-2 with TRBJ1-1. CDR3 length equals 16 residues. Looked up from germline, CDR1 is LGHNA and CDR2 is YNFKEQ. This CDR3 reads CASSQPAVWADTEAFF.

The rearrangement links TRBV20-1 to TRBJ1-2; without DNA, the TCRdb call of TRBD1 cannot be checked. The CDR3 contains 13 residues. The germline V gene encodes CDR1 DFQATT and CDR2 SNEGSKA (reference sequence). The CDR3 loop reads CSAPQGGTYGYTF.

V and J are TRBV6-5 and TRBJ2-1. Looked up from germline, CDR1 is MNHEY and CDR2 is SVGAGI. The CDR3 runs to 14 residues. The CDR3 loop reads CASWYGVIYNEQFF.

The genes are TRBV4-3 and TRBJ2-7; no DNA is available, so the TRBD1 call from TCRdb remains unchecked. Germline V CDR1 and CDR2: LGHNA, YSLEER. The CDR3 length is 13 residues. CDR3 protein: CASSQETAYEQYF.

This chain connects TRBV20-1 to TRBJ2-7; TCRdb names TRBD1, which stays unverified in the absence of DNA. Germline V CDR1 and CDR2: DFQATT, SNEGSKA (reference sequence). The CDR3 has 16 residues. CDR3 amino acids: CSARDRTGTGMYEQYF.

The V and J genes are TRBV5-1 and TRBJ2-1. Germline-derived CDR1 and CDR2 are SGHRS and YFSETQ. The CDR3 has 13 residues. CDR3 amino acids: CASSSDFNNEQFF.

The V and J genes are TRBV4-1 and TRBJ2-2; TCRdb outputs TRBD1, but without DNA this stays unchecked. The CDR3 extends over 19 amino acids. Germline V lookup: CDR1 MGHRA, CDR2 YSYEKL. The CDR3 sequence: CASSHTGTHKGQNTGELFF.

The chain's CDR3 is CASSLRDRLDTQYF. V usage is TRBV28 and J usage is TRBJ2-3; the D gene TCRdb calls, TRBD1, cannot be checked with no DNA. Germline-derived CDR1 and CDR2 are MDHEN and SYDVKM. This CDR3 is 14 amino acids long.

The chain couples TRBV10-3 to TRBJ2-7; the TCRdb D gene call, TRBD1, has no DNA to confirm it. This CDR3 has 12 residues. CDR1 and CDR2 (germline): ENHRY, SYGVKD. This CDR3 reads CAISERGYEQYF.

The rearrangement links TRBV7-2 to TRBJ2-7; the D call of TRBD2 rests on TCRdb alone, since no DNA is present to check it. Germline V gene lookup returns CDR1 SGHTA and CDR2 FQGNSA. The CDR3 contains 13 residues. The CDR3 protein is CASSRGGRGEQYF.

CDR3 sequence: CASSLGFPNSYEQYF. The chain links TRBV28 to TRBJ2-7. There are 15 residues in the CDR3. Germline loops: CDR1 MDHEN, CDR2 SYDVKM.

The V call is TRBV6-1, the J call TRBJ1-6. The CDR3 totals 14 residues. Germline V gene lookup returns CDR1 MNHNS and CDR2 SASEGT. The CDR3 sequence: CATRVSSYNSPLHF.

The chain employs TRBV5-6 and TRBJ2-7; without DNA, the TCRdb call of TRBD1 cannot be checked. Germline CDR1 SGHDT, CDR2 YYEEEE. The CDR3 has 15 residues. The CDR3 region is CASSLGTGGRREQYF. The whole variable domain, remainder taken from reference TRBV5-6 and TRBJ2-7, is DAGVTQSPTHLIKTRGQQVTLRCSPKSGHDTVSWYQQALGQGPQFIFQYYEEEERQRGNFPDRFSGHQFPNYSSELNVNALLLGDSALYLCASSLGTGGRREQYFGPGTRLTVT.

V usage is TRBV29-1 and J usage is TRBJ1-1. CDR1 and CDR2 (germline): SQVTM, ANQGSEA. The CDR3 spans 12 residues. The CDR3 loop reads CSVVEGITEAFF.

V is TRBV6-1 and J is TRBJ2-3; TCRdb outputs TRBD2, but without DNA this stays unchecked. CDR1 is MNHNS and CDR2 is SASEGT in the germline V gene. The CDR3 length is 16 residues. This CDR3 is CASSEYAGGPADTQYF.

V and J are TRBV12-3 or TRBV12-4 and TRBJ1-1. The CDR3 is 14 residues long. The CDR3 protein is CASSLHAGNTEAFF.

The chain combines TRBV5-6 with TRBJ1-4. The V gene's germline CDR1 is SGHDT and CDR2 YYEEEE. There are 17 residues in the CDR3. The CDR3 loop reads CASSLEHGGTENEKLFF.

The chain joins TRBV7-2 to TRBJ2-2; TCRdb reports TRBD2, a call that lacks DNA to check it against. The germline CDR1 and CDR2 sequences are SGHTA and FQGNSA. The CDR3 is 15 residues long. Here the CDR3 reads CASSLAGGNTGELFF.

The rearrangement links TRBV11-2 to TRBJ2-4. CDR1 is SGHAT and CDR2 is FQNNGV in the germline V gene. This CDR3 spans 13 amino acids. The CDR3 loop is CASRLLAKNIQYF.

The chain couples TRBV12-3 or TRBV12-4 to TRBJ2-1; TCRdb names TRBD2, which stays unverified in the absence of DNA. CDR3 length equals 13 residues. CDR3 region: CASTQTSGGEQFF.

V gene TRBV28 combines with J gene TRBJ2-1; as DNA is missing, the TRBD2 call by TCRdb cannot be tested. The CDR3 runs 16 residues. The germline CDR1 and CDR2 sequences are MDHEN and SYDVKM. CDR3 sequence: CASSFVLAGFPNEQFF.

J is TRBJ2-7 and V is TRBV12-3 or TRBV12-4; absent DNA, TCRdb's TRBD1 call cannot be checked. The CDR3 extends over 14 amino acids. The CDR3 sequence: CASSLGDNSYEQYF.